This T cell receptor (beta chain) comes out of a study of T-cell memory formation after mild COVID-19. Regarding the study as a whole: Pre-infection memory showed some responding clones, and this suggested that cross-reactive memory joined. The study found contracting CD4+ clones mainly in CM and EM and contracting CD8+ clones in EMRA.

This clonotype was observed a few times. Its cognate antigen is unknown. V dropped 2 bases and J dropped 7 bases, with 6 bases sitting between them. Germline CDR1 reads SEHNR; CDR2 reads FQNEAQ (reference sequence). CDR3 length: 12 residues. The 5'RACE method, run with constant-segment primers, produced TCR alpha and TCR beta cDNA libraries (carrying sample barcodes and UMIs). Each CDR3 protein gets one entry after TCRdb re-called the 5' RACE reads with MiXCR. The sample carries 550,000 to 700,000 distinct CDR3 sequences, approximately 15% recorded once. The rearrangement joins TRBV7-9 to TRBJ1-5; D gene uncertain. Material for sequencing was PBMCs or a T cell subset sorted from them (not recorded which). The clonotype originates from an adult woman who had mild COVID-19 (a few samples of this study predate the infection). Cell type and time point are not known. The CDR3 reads CASSLFEQPQHF. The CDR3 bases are TGTGCCAGCAGCTTATTCGAGCAGCCCCAGCATTTT.